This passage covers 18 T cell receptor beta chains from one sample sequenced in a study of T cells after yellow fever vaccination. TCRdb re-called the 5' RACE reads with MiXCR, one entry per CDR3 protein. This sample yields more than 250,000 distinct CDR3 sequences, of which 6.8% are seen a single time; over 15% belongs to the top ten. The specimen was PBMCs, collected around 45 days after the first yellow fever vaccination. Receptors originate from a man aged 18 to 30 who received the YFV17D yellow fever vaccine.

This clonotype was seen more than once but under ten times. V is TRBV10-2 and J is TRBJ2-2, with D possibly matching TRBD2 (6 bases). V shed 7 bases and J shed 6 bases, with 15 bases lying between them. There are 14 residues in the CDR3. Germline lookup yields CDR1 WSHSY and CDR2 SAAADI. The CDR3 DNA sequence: TGCGCCAGCACAGGGAGGAGGGGCCCCGGGGAGCTGTTTTTT. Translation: CASTGRRGPGELFF.

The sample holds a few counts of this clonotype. The CDR3, as DNA: TGTGCCAGCAGTTACTCAGGTTACCAAGAGACCCAGTACTTC. Protein: CASSYSGYQETQYF. V gene TRBV6-5 combines with J gene TRBJ2-5; no clear D gene. The CDR3 is 14 residues long. CDR1 MNHEY and CDR2 SVGAGI come from the germline V gene. V dropped 0 bases and J dropped 0 bases, with 5 bases sitting between them.

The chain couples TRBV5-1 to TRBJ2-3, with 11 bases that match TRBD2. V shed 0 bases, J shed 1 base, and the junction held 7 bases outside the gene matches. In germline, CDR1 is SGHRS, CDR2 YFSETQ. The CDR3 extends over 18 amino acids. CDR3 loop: CASSLALAGGPGTDTQYF. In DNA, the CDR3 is TGCGCCAGCAGCTTGGCCCTAGCGGGGGGTCCTGGCACAGATACGCAGTATTTT.

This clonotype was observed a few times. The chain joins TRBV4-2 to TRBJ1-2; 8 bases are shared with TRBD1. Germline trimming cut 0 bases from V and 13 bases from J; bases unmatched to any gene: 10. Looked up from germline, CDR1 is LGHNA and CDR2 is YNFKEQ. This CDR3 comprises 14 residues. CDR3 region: CASSQDRTGTASTF. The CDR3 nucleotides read TGTGCCAGCAGCCAAGATCGGACAGGGACGGCAAGCACCTTC.

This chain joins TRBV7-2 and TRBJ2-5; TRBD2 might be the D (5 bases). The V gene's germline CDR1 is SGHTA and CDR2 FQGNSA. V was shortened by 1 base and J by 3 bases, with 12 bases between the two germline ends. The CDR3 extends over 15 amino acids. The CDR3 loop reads CASSLVAPGKETQYF. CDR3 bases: TGTGCCAGCAGCTTAGTGGCACCGGGAAAAGAGACCCAGTACTTC.

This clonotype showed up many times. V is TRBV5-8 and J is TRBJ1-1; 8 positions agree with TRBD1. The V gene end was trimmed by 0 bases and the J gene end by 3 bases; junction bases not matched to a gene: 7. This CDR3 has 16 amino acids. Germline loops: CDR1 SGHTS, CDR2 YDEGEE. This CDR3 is CASSLGYRGRYTEAFF. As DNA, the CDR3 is TGTGCCAGCAGCTTGGGCTACAGGGGGAGGTACACTGAAGCTTTCTTT. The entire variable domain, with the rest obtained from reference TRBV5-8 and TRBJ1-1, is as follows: EAGVTQSPTHLIKTRGQQATLRCSPISGHTSVYWYQQALGLGLQFLLWYDEGEERNRGNFPPRFSGRQFPNYSSELNVNALELEDSALYLCASSLGYRGRYTEAFFGQGTRLTVV.

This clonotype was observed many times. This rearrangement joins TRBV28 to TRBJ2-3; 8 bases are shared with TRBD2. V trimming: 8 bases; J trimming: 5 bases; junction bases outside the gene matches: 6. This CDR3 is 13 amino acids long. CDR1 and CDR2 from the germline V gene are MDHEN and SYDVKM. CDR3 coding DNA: TGTGCCAGCTCCTCGGGGGGGAAAGATACGCAGTATTTT. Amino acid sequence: CASSSGGKDTQYF. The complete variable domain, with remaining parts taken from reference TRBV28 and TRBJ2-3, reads DVKVTQSSRYLVKRTGEKVFLECVQDMDHENMFWYRQDPGLGLRLIYFSYDVKMKEKGDIPEGYSVSREKKERFSLILESASTNQTSMYLCASSSGGKDTQYFGPGTRLTVL.

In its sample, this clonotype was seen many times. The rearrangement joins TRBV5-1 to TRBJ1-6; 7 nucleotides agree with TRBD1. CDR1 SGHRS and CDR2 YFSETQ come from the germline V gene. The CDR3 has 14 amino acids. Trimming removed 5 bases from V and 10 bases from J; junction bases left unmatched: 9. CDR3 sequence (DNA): TGCGCCAGCAGTCGAGACAGGGAGAACTCACCCCTCCACTTT. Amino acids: CASSRDRENSPLHF.

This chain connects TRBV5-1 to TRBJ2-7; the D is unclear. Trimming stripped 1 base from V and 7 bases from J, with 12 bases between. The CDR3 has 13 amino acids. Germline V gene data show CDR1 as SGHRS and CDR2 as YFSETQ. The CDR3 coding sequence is TGCGCCAGCAGCTTGAATAGGGTTGGAGAGCAGTACTTC. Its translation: CASSLNRVGEQYF.

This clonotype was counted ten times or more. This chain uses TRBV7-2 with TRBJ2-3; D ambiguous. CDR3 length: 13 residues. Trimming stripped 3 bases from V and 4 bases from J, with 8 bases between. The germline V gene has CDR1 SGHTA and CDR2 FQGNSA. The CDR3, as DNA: TGTGCCAGCAGCTTTTCCCGGTCAGATACGCAGTATTTT. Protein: CASSFSRSDTQYF.

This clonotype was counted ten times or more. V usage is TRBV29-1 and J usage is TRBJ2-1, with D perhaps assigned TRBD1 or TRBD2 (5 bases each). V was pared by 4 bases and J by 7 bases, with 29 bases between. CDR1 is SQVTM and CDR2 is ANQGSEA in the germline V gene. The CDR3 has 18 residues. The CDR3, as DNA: TGCAGCGTTGCACTGGCTGGGGGTGGAGTCCCGACTGGGAATGAGCAGTTCTTC. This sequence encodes CSVALAGGGVPTGNEQFF.

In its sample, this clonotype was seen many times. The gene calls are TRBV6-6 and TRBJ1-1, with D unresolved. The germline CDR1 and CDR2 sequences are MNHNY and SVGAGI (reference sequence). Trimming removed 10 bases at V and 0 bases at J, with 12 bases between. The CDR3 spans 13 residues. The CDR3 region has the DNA TGTGCCACCAGCGATGAAATGAACACTGAAGCTTTCTTT. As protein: CATSDEMNTEAFF.

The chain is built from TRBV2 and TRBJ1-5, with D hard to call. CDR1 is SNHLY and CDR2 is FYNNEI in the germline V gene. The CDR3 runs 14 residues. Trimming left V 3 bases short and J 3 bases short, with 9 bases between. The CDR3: CASSDKALNQPQHF. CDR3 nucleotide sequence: TGTGCCAGCAGTGATAAGGCCCTCAATCAGCCCCAGCATTTT.

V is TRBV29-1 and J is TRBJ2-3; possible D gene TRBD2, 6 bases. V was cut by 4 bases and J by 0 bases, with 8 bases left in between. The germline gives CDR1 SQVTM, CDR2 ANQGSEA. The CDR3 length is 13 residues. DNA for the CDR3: TGCAGCGTTGCAGGGACTAGCACAGATACGCAGTATTTT. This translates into CSVAGTSTDTQYF.

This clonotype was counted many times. CDR3 bases: TGCAGTGCTAGGAGCCCGGGCGGAACCTACGAGCAGTACTTC. Amino acid sequence: CSARSPGGTYEQYF. V usage is TRBV20-1 and J usage is TRBJ2-7, with D hard to call. CDR1 DFQATT and CDR2 SNEGSKA come from the germline V gene (reference sequence). V lost 3 bases, J lost 2 bases, and 14 bases lay in between. The CDR3 runs 14 residues.

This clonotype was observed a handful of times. The CDR3, as DNA: TGTGCCACCACGGGTGGCAATGAGCAGTTCTTC. Protein sequence: CATTGGNEQFF. The chain couples TRBV24-1 to TRBJ2-1; no reliable D call. Germline V CDR1 and CDR2: KGHDR, SFDVKD. CDR3 length: 11 residues. Trimming pared 8 bases from V and 6 bases from J, leaving 7 bases between.

CDR3 coding DNA: TGTGCCAGCAGTCTACTTGGGACTACTTTGGAGACCCAGTACTTC. Encoded protein: CASSLLGTTLETQYF. J is TRBJ2-5 and V is TRBV6-5; TRBD2 matches 7 bases. The trim removed 5 bases at V and 5 bases at J, leaving 11 bases unmatched. Germline lookup yields CDR1 MNHEY and CDR2 SVGAGI. The CDR3 is made up of 15 amino acids.

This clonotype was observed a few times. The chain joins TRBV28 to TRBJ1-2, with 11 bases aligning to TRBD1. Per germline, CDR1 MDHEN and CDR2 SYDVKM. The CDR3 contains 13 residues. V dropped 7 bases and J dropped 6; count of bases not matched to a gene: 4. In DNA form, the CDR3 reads TGTGCCAGCACCTGGACAGGGGGCGATGGCTACACCTTC. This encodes CASTWTGGDGYTF.